A single sample is the source of the 27 T cell receptor beta chains below, sequenced in a study of vaccination and CD4 T cells after COVID-19. These TCRs are of unknown antigen specificity. Treatment noted: approximately 11-day PBMC culture with coronavirus spike peptide pools or control peptides (ViraFEST assay). Scientists ran DNA taken from cultured CD4+ T cells through the Oncomine TCR Beta short-read assay for sequencing. TCRdb re-derived calls from the PCR reads in MiXCR, one entry per CDR3 protein. The sample carries some 20,000 distinct CDR3 sequences, under 65% recorded once. The source was CD4+ T cells from blood, cultured in vitro, collected after SARS-CoV-2 vaccination. The receptors come from a human donor who had recovered from COVID-19.

The CDR3: CSARRPGRNQETQYF. The CDR3 DNA reads as TGCAGTGCCAGGCGTCCCGGACGGAACCAAGAGACCCAGTACTTC. The V call is TRBV20-1, the J call TRBJ2-5; D remains unclear. V lost 6 bases to trimming and J lost 0 bases, with 17 bases between them. CDR3 length: 15 residues. Germline V gene data show CDR1 as DFQATT and CDR2 as SNEGSKA (reference sequence).

This clonotype was found a few times. The V call is TRBV20-1, the J call TRBJ2-4, with 8 positions matching TRBD2. J was trimmed by 6 bases and V by 6 bases; bases with no gene match: 13. The CDR3 loop spans 15 amino acids. From germline, CDR1 is DFQATT and CDR2 SNEGSKA (reference sequence). The CDR3 reads CSAKNSGVGSNIQYF. CDR3 DNA sequence: TGCAGTGCCAAGAATAGCGGGGTAGGATCAAACATTCAGTACTTC.

V usage is TRBV24-1 and J usage is TRBJ2-3, with 9 bases matching TRBD2. With V trimmed by 5 bases and J by 4 bases, 3 bases remained unmatched. This CDR3 spans 14 amino acids. The germline V gene has CDR1 KGHDR and CDR2 SFDVKD. CDR3 coding DNA: TGTGCCACCAGTGGAGCGGGAGGATCAGATACGCAGTATTTT. Translated: CATSGAGGSDTQYF.

V and J are TRBV19 and TRBJ1-1, with 10 positions matching TRBD1. Per the germline V gene, CDR1 is LNHDA and CDR2 is SQIVND (reference sequence). The CDR3 is 14 residues long. V dropped 9 bases and J dropped 2; count of bases not matched to a gene: 6. The CDR3 loop is CARGDRGLNTEAFF. In DNA, the CDR3 is TGTGCCAGGGGGGACAGGGGTCTTAACACTGAAGCTTTCTTT. The full variable domain, its missing parts supplied by reference TRBV19 and TRBJ1-1, is DGGITQSPKYLFRKEGQNVTLSCEQNLNHDAMYWYRQDPGQGLRLIYYSQIVNDFQKGDIAEGYSVSREKKESFPLTVTSAQKNPTAFYLCARGDRGLNTEAFFGQGTRLTVV.

The rearrangement links TRBV7-9 to TRBJ1-6; weak D call: TRBD1 (5 bases). The CDR3 sequence is 15 residues long. The V end lost 0 bases, the J end lost 6 bases, and 9 bases lay between the germline ends. Germline V gene data show CDR1 as SEHNR and CDR2 as FQNEAQ (reference sequence). CDR3 DNA sequence: TGTGCCAGCAGCTTAGCCGACAGCACTAATTCACCCCTCCACTTT. Translated: CASSLADSTNSPLHF.

DNA of the CDR3: TGTGCCTGGAGTTTAGGAGCGGTTCGCTCCTACGAGCAGTACTTC. This codes for CAWSLGAVRSYEQYF. The rearrangement links TRBV30 to TRBJ2-7; a possible D gene is TRBD2 (5 bases). Germline loops: CDR1 GTSNPN, CDR2 SVGIG (reference sequence). Trimming removed 2 bases at V and 0 bases at J, with 14 bases between. The CDR3 extends over 15 amino acids.

This clonotype has more than one count but fewer than ten. V is TRBV19 and J is TRBJ2-3; D perhaps matches TRBD2 (5 bases). Trimming pared 3 bases from V and 0 bases from J, leaving 10 bases between. Germline V lookup: CDR1 LNHDA, CDR2 SQIVND (reference sequence). The CDR3 extends over 15 amino acids. CDR3 residues: CASSIPGGSTDTQYF. The DNA of the CDR3 is TGTGCCAGTAGTATCCCTGGCGGGAGCACAGATACGCAGTATTTT.

The J gene is TRBJ2-6, the V gene TRBV7-2, with a weak D call TRBD2 (6 bases). With 5 bases removed from V and 1 base from J, the gap between germline ends came to 12 bases. CDR3 length equals 16 residues. CDR1 SGHTA and CDR2 FQGNSA come from the germline V gene. The CDR3 here is CASSLAGKSGANVLTF. The CDR3 DNA follows: TGTGCCAGCAGCCTGGCGGGGAAATCTGGGGCCAACGTCCTGACTTTC.

The rearrangement uses TRBV20-1 and TRBJ2-3, with D possibly being TRBD2 (5 bases). The CDR3 has 11 residues. Trimming cost V 6 bases and J 5 bases, with 9 bases left between them. CDR1 is DFQATT and CDR2 is SNEGSKA in the germline V gene (reference sequence). As DNA, the CDR3 is TGCAGTGCCACACTAGGAGATACGCAGTATTTT. It specifies CSATLGDTQYF.

This sequence joins TRBV6-1 and TRBJ2-2; TRBD2 matches at 16 bases. The germline gives CDR1 MNHNS, CDR2 SASEGT. Trimming took 6 bases from V and 0 from J; bases not matched to a gene: 4. This CDR3 contains 18 residues. The CDR3 DNA reads TGTGCCAGCAGGGGACTAGCGGGGGGGACAGCGAACACCGGGGAGCTGTTTTTT. Its translation is CASRGLAGGTANTGELFF.

This clonotype was seen more than once but under ten times. The chain links TRBV24-1 to TRBJ1-5; D remains ambiguous. Trimming removed 11 bases from V and 5 bases from J, with 9 bases in between. The CDR3 totals 11 residues. The V gene's germline CDR1 is KGHDR and CDR2 SFDVKD. CDR3 nucleotides: TGTGCCATCCGTAAGGATCAGCCCCAGCATTTT. Translation gives CAIRKDQPQHF.

This chain uses TRBV10-3 with TRBJ1-5; weak D call: TRBD1 (5 bases). From germline, CDR1 is ENHRY and CDR2 SYGVKD. This CDR3 is 13 amino acids long. Trimming took off 6 bases at V and 5 bases at J, with 11 bases between the two ends. The CDR3 DNA reads TGTGCCATCAGGGGGGGTGGGGATCAGCCCCAGCATTTT. It is translated as CAIRGGGDQPQHF.

The chain joins TRBV7-8 to TRBJ2-5, with D perhaps TRBD1 (5 bases). CDR1 is SGHVS, CDR2 FQNEAQ, per germline. Deletions cut 1 base from V and 5 bases from J, with 14 bases between. CDR3 length: 15 amino acids. The CDR3 spells CASSLGGLRSETQYF. The CDR3 bases are TGTGCCAGCAGCTTAGGGGGCCTTAGAAGCGAGACCCAGTACTTC. Variable domain in full (rest from reference TRBV7-8 and TRBJ2-5): GAGVSQSPRYKVAKRGQDVALRCDPISGHVSLFWYQQALGQGPEFLTYFQNEAQLDKSGLPSDRFFAERPEGSVSTLKIQRTQQEDSAVYLCASSLGGLRSETQYFGPGTRLLVL.

This chain connects TRBV7-8 to TRBJ2-4; TRBD1 or TRBD2 may be the D gene (5 bases each). The V gene's germline CDR1 is SGHVS and CDR2 FQNEAQ. V was pared by 7 bases and J by 1 base, with 20 bases between. The CDR3 has 17 amino acids. CDR3 region: CASTLGTELGAKNIQYF. For the CDR3, the DNA is TGTGCCAGCACACTAGGGACGGAGTTAGGGGCCAAAAACATTCAGTACTTC.

The chain has TRBV18 and TRBJ1-2; D not resolved. Germline V CDR1 and CDR2: KGHSH, LQKENI. This CDR3 contains 17 residues. V lost 0 bases, J lost 3 bases, and 17 bases lay in between. The CDR3 nucleotides read TGTGCCAGCTCACCACCCCCGGGCCGAACAAAATACTATGGCTACACCTTC. Protein product: CASSPPPGRTKYYGYTF.

V is TRBV30 and J is TRBJ1-1, with D unresolved. The CDR3 runs to 12 residues. V lost 1 base and J 0 bases, leaving 3 bases between the germline ends. Germline CDR1 GTSNPN, CDR2 SVGIG (reference sequence). Here the CDR3 DNA reads TGTGCCTGGAGTGCAGTGAACACTGAAGCTTTCTTT. This translates into CAWSAVNTEAFF.

This clonotype was detected a few times. The V call is TRBV15, the J call TRBJ2-6, with unresolved D. The CDR3 is 16 amino acids. Per germline, CDR1 LNHNV and CDR2 YYDKDF (reference sequence). Trimming removed 0 bases from V and 1 base from J, with 7 bases in between. CDR3: CATSREALSGANVLTF. CDR3 bases: TGTGCCACCAGCAGAGAAGCACTTTCTGGGGCCAACGTCCTGACTTTC.

The chain joins TRBV20-1 to TRBJ2-5; no reliable D call. CDR3 size: 12 residues. Trimming took 6 bases from V and 5 from J, leaving 13 bases between them. Germline V lookup: CDR1 DFQATT, CDR2 SNEGSKA (reference sequence). The CDR3 sequence: CSAETTGETQYF. The DNA for the CDR3 is TGCAGTGCGGAGACCACCGGGGAGACCCAGTACTTC.

This chain connects TRBV7-9 to TRBJ1-2; D possibly corresponds to TRBD1 (6 bases). Deletions cut 4 bases from V and 2 bases from J, with 11 bases between. From germline, CDR1 is SEHNR and CDR2 FQNEAQ (reference sequence). The CDR3 is 14 residues long. The CDR3 sequence is CASSSGTPNYGYTF. In nucleotides, the CDR3 is TGTGCCAGCAGCTCCGGGACACCGAACTATGGCTACACCTTC.

The rearrangement links TRBV20-1 to TRBJ2-5, with D perhaps given as TRBD1 or TRBD2 (6 bases each). This CDR3 contains 16 residues. Trimming took off 3 bases at V and 2 bases at J, with 19 bases between the two ends. The V gene's germline CDR1 is DFQATT and CDR2 SNEGSKA (reference sequence). For the CDR3, the DNA is TGCAGTGCTAGCTCCCTTCGGGGGCAGGGGCAAGAGACCCAGTACTTC. It translates to CSASSLRGQGQETQYF.

V and J are TRBV20-1 and TRBJ2-2; D is unresolved. Germline CDR1 DFQATT, CDR2 SNEGSKA (reference sequence). The CDR3 loop spans 16 amino acids. Trimming took 3 bases from V and 2 from J, leaving 16 bases between them. The DNA for the CDR3 is TGCAGTGCTAGTTCTAGTGTTTTGGCAAACACCGGGGAGCTGTTTTTT. It encodes CSASSSVLANTGELFF.

The rearrangement uses TRBV19 and TRBJ1-5; 10 bases map to TRBD1. The CDR3 is made up of 16 amino acids. J lost 3 bases, V lost 7 bases, and 9 bases had no gene match. Germline lookup yields CDR1 LNHDA and CDR2 SQIVND (reference sequence). CDR3 region: CASTLTGGPNNQPQHF. The CDR3 coding sequence is TGTGCCAGTACACTGACAGGGGGCCCCAACAATCAGCCCCAGCATTTT. Based on the CDR3 plus reference TRBV19 and TRBJ1-5, the full variable domain is DGGITQSPKYLFRKEGQNVTLSCEQNLNHDAMYWYRQDPGQGLRLIYYSQIVNDFQKGDIAEGYSVSREKKESFPLTVTSAQKNPTAFYLCASTLTGGPNNQPQHFGDGTRLSIL.

This clonotype was counted only a few times. The genes are TRBV7-2 and TRBJ1-2, with D maybe TRBD1 (6 bases). The CDR3 extends over 17 amino acids. From germline, CDR1 is SGHTA and CDR2 FQGNSA. The ends were cut back, 2 bases at V and 4 bases at J, with 20 bases in the middle. The CDR3 DNA sequence: TGTGCCAGCAGCTTACTTGGTCCCTCACAGGGAGCCTATGGCTACACCTTC. Translating it yields CASSLLGPSQGAYGYTF.

J is TRBJ1-1 and V is TRBV7-2; tentative D call: TRBD1 (5 bases). The CDR3 is 15 amino acids. Germline-derived CDR1 and CDR2 are SGHTA and FQGNSA. Trimming stripped 3 bases from V and 8 bases from J, with 19 bases between. This chain's CDR3 is CASSFLGAGASEAFF. For the CDR3, the DNA is TGTGCCAGCAGCTTCCTTGGGGCAGGAGCCTCCGAAGCTTTCTTT.

V usage is TRBV6-1 and J usage is TRBJ1-4, with D hard to call. Germline CDR1 and CDR2: MNHNS and SASEGT. The CDR3 extends over 15 amino acids. The ends were cut back, 5 bases at V and 8 bases at J, with 18 bases in the middle. The CDR3 protein is CASSPGPRRGEKLFF. The CDR3 bases are TGTGCCAGCAGTCCCGGGCCTCGACGAGGGGAAAAACTGTTTTTT.

The gene calls are TRBV19 and TRBJ1-1; 9 positions match TRBD1. Germline CDR1 and CDR2: LNHDA and SQIVND (reference sequence). The length of the CDR3 is 17 residues. Trimming cost V 7 bases and J 1 base; bases outside gene matches: 13. CDR3 sequence reads: CASTTPGQGGPNTEAFF. CDR3 coding DNA: TGTGCCAGTACCACCCCGGGACAGGGAGGTCCGAACACTGAAGCTTTCTTT.

This clonotype was seen only a few times. This CDR3 reads CASSYSRDPAYEQYF. The CDR3 DNA reads TGTGCCAGCAGTTACTCGAGGGACCCAGCCTACGAGCAGTACTTC. V usage is TRBV6-5 and J usage is TRBJ2-7; D possibly matches TRBD1 or TRBD2 (5 bases each). With 0 bases removed from V and 2 bases from J, the gap between germline ends came to 11 bases. The CDR3 runs to 15 residues. Germline V lookup: CDR1 MNHEY, CDR2 SVGAGI.